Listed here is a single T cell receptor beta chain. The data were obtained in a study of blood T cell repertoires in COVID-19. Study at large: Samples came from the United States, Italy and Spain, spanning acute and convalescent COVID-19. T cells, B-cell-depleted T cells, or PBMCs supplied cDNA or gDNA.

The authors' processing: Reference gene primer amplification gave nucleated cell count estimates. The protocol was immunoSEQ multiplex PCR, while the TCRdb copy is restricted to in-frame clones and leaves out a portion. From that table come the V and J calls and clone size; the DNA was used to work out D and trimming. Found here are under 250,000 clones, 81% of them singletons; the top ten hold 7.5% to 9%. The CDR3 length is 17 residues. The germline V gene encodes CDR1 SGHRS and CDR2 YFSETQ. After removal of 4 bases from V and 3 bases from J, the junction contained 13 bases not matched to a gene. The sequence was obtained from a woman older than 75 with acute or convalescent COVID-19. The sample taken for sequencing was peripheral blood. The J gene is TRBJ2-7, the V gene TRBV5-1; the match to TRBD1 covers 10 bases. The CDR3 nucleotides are TGCGCCAGCAGCATACAGGGGAAAGGACAGGGGGGCTACGAGCAGTACTTC. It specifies CASSIQGKGQGGYEQYF.